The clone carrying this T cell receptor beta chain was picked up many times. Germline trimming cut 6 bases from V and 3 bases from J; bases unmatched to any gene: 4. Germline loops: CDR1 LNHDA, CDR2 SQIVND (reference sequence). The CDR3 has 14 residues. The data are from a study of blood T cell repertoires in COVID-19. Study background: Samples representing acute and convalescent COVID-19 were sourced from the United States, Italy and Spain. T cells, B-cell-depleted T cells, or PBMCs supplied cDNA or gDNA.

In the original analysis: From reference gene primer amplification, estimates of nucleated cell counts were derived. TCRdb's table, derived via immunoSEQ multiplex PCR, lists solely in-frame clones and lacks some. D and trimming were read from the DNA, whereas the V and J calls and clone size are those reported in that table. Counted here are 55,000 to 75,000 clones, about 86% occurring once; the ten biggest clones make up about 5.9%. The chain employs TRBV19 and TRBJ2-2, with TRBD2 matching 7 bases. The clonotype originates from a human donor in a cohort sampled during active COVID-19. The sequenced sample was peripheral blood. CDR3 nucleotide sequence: TGTGCCAGTAGAGTAGCGGGCTACACCGGGGAGCTGTTTTTT. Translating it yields CASRVAGYTGELFF.